The entry below describes one T cell receptor beta chain. The clone's antigen remains unknown. The record has no base qualities; no much larger clone is one base away. Each collaborating institution followed its own protocols to collect whole blood in K2EDTA tubes. For TCRbeta analysis, collaborators shipped samples as frozen whole blood, isolated PBMCs, or DNA extracted from either of those sample types. From the cysteine up to the phenylalanine, the CDR3 has a length of 15 residues. Only the CDR3 part of the read is kept: 45 bases, read in frame from the first base. CDR1 is given as SEHNR and CDR2 as FQNEAQ, both from the germline V gene (reference sequence). V lost 2 bases and J lost 3 bases; the stretch between them is 14 bases long. The immunoSEQ Assay, a bias-controlled multiplex PCR, was used to amplify TCRbeta CDR3 regions from genomic DNA. For the original study's pipeline: Within the assay, amplification of reference gene primers was used to estimate how many nucleated cells each sample contained. Sequence reads were collapsed and filtered to measure the absolute abundance of every unique TCRbeta CDR3 rearrangement. For each sample, productive Simpson clonality was calculated as the square root of Simpson's diversity index over productive rearrangements. As stored in TCRdb, this immuneACCESS dataset retains in-frame rearrangements with V and J assigned. A fraction of the clones does not appear; measured against another copy, unresolved V genes explain less than half of the discrepancy, and the remainder lacks a known reason. The DNA was the basis for D and trimming; V, J and clone size are from that table. A total of approximately 110,000 clones appear in this sample, around 74% of them only once. The ten largest clones represent 15% to 20% of the sample.

The sample belongs to a study of blood T cell repertoires in COVID-19 (dated by TCRdb to about 2020). Background on the whole study: The collaborator samples originated in the United States, Italy and Spain and spanned the acute and convalescent phases of COVID-19. The material from the prospective study consisted of cDNA or gDNA derived from T cells, B-cell-depleted T cells, or PBMCs. Subjects who had been exposed to COVID-19, were actively infected with it, or had recovered from it provided the deeply sampled blood TCRbeta repertoires that made up the dataset. The repertoires were made available in a free public database intended to serve as a resource for research on the immune response to SARS-CoV-2. Samples were obtained from the ongoing ImmuneRACE study (first 160 participants) and from some 1,200 subjects provided by 6 global collaborators. Sample metadata almost always included a de-identified subject ID, COVID-19 status, age in years and sex. Where available, HLA class I and class II types were taken from metadata supplied by the sample provider and were not determined by assay-based typing.

General study outcomes and caveats: The amount of clinical and demographic metadata varied by source and participant and was provided uncurated.

Sequenced: peripheral blood. This clonotype was sampled from an older woman with acute or convalescent COVID-19. The V and J genes are TRBV7-9 and TRBJ2-7, with TRBD1 perhaps the D gene, on 6 matching bases. The CDR3 protein sequence reads: CASSLFPETGYEQYF. Here is the DNA: TGTGCCAGCAGCTTATTTCCCGAGACAGGCTACGAGCAGTACTTC.